This T cell receptor beta chain was sequenced during a study of radiotherapy plus CTLA-4 blockade in lung cancer. Study context: Objective response was observed in 18% of patients, and disease control in about 30%.

Libraries were prepared by immunoSEQ multiplex PCR; TCRdb keeps only in-frame clonotypes and omits some of them. The data show approximately 110,000 clones, 81% seen once. This clone was seen a single time. Germline V gives CDR1 GTSNPN, CDR2 SVGIG (reference sequence). V was cut by 0 bases and J by 8 bases, with 13 bases left in between. The CDR3 loop spans 14 amino acids. The clonotype comes from a human donor with non-small cell lung cancer that progressed on radiotherapy plus ipilimumab. Some clones in this sample may be carry-over from other donors' samples. V and J are TRBV30 and TRBJ1-4, with D unclear. The sequenced sample was peripheral blood, obtained from a patient treated with radiotherapy plus ipilimumab. This chain's CDR3 is CAWSVFTGEEKLFF. The CDR3 DNA sequence: TGTGCCTGGAGTGTATTTACCGGGGAGGAAAAACTGTTTTTT.